This TCR beta chain derives from a study of blood T cell repertoires in COVID-19 (dated by TCRdb to about 2020). Study-wide context: Samples from collaborators originated in the United States, Italy and Spain and spanned both the acute and convalescent phases of COVID-19. The material from the prospective study consisted of cDNA or gDNA derived from T cells, B-cell-depleted T cells, or PBMCs. The dataset comprised deeply sampled blood TCRbeta repertoires from subjects exposed to, actively infected with, or recovered from COVID-19. The repertoires were released in a freely available public database intended as a resource for research on the immune response to SARS-CoV-2. The samples were drawn from the first 160 participants of the ongoing ImmuneRACE study and from 1,254 subjects provided by 6 global collaborators. Sample metadata almost always included a de-identified subject ID, COVID-19 status, age in years and sex. HLA class I and class II types, where available, came from metadata supplied by the sample provider rather than from assay-based typing. What the authors observed across the whole study: The quantity of clinical and demographic metadata differed by source and by participant and was supplied without curation.

Another Seattle source contributed samples from volunteer blood donors who had recovered from COVID-19. The collaborating institutions used their own protocols to collect whole blood in K2EDTA tubes. For TCRbeta analysis, collaborator samples were shipped as frozen whole blood, as isolated PBMCs, or as DNA extracted from either sample type. The trim is 3 bases for V and 2 bases for J, with a gap of 20 bases between the germline ends. The germline V gene gives CDR1 as LGHNT and CDR2 as FRNRAP. The CDR3, from cysteine to phenylalanine, totals 17 residues. The sequence is cut down to CDR3 DNA, 51 bases in frame from base 1. The immunoSEQ Assay, a bias-controlled multiplex PCR, was used to amplify TCRbeta CDR3 regions from genomic DNA. Concerning the study's data processing: Within the assay, amplification of reference gene primers was used to estimate how many nucleated cells each sample contained. To quantify the absolute abundance of each unique TCRbeta CDR3 rearrangement, sequence reads were collapsed and filtered. For each sample, productive Simpson clonality was calculated as the square root of Simpson's diversity index over productive rearrangements. Here the immuneACCESS table is served through TCRdb, limited to in-frame sequences with V and J called. Missing clones are a known gap in these copies; in checked studies unresolved V genes cover under half, and the rest lacks a known reason. V and J calls and clone size are those listed in that table; D and trimming were worked out from the DNA. The sample yields over 200,000 clones; approximately 84% were counted once. The ten largest clones take up approximately 3% of the sample.

For this clone: No cognate antigen has been identified for it. No per-base quality is available; no much larger clone lies one base away.

Sequencing input: peripheral blood. The clonotype was recovered from a woman aged 30 to 39 who had recovered from COVID-19. The chain is made from TRBV12-5 and TRBJ2-7; 6 matching bases give a weak D call of TRBD1. The CDR3 in this case is CASGFPMGHQNAYEQYF. The DNA sequence is TGTGCTAGTGGTTTCCCGATGGGACACCAGAACGCCTACGAGCAGTACTTC.